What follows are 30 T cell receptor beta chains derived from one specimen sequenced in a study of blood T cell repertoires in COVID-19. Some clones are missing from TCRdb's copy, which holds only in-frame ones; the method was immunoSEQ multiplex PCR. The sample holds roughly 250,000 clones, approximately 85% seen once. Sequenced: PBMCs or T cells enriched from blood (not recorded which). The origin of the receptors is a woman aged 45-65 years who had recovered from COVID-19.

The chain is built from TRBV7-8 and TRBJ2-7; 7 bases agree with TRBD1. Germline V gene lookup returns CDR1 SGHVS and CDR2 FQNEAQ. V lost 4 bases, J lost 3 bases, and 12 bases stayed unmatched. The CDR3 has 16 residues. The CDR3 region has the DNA TGTGCCAGCAGCTACCGAGGGGGACAGCTCAACTACGAGCAGTACTTC. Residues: CASSYRGGQLNYEQYF.

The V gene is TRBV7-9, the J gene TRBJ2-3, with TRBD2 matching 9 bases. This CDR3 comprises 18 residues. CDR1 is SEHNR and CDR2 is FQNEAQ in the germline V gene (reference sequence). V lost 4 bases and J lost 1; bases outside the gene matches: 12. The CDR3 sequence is CASSSRVDKRGGTDTQYF. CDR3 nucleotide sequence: TGTGCCAGCAGCTCCCGGGTTGACAAGCGGGGGGGCACAGATACGCAGTATTTT.

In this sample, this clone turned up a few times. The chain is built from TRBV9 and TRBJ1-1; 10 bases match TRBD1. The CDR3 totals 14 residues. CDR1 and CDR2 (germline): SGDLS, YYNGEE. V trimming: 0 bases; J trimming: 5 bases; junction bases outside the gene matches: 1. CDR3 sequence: CASSVEGQGTEAFF. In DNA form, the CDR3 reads TGTGCCAGCAGCGTAGAGGGACAGGGGACTGAAGCTTTCTTT.

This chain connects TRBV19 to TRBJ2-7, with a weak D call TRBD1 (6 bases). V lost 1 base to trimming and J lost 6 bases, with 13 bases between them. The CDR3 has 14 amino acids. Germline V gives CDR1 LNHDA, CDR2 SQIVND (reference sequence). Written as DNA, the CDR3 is TGTGCCAGTAGTATAGGCCAGGGGCTAACCGAGCAGTACTTC. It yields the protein CASSIGQGLTEQYF. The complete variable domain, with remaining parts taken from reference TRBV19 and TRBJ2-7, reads DGGITQSPKYLFRKEGQNVTLSCEQNLNHDAMYWYRQDPGQGLRLIYYSQIVNDFQKGDIAEGYSVSREKKESFPLTVTSAQKNPTAFYLCASSIGQGLTEQYFGPGTRLTVT.

Here the CDR3 reads CASSGGRGAGANVLTF. The DNA of the CDR3 is TGCGCCAGCAGCGGGGGGAGGGGCGCTGGGGCCAACGTCCTGACTTTC. This chain uses TRBV4-1 with TRBJ2-6; TRBD2 aligns across 7 bases. Trimming at V came to 5 bases and at J to 2 bases, leaving 6 bases not matched to a gene. Germline V CDR1 and CDR2: MGHRA, YSYEKL. The CDR3 extends over 16 amino acids.

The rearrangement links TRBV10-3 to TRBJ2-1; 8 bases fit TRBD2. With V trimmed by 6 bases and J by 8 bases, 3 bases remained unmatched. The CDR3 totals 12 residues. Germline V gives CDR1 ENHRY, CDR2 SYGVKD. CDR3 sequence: CAISELADEQFF. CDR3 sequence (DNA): TGTGCCATCAGCGAACTAGCGGATGAGCAGTTCTTC.

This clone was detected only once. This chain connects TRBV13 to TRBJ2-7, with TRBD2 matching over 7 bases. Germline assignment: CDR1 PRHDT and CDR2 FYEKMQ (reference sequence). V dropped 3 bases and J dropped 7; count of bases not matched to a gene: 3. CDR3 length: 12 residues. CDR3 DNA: TGTGCCAGCAGCTTCGGGAGGAGTGAGCAGTACTTC. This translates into CASSFGRSEQYF.

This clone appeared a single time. In nucleotides, the CDR3 is TGTGCCTGGAGTGTAACGGGGGAGGAGCAGTACTTC. It encodes CAWSVTGEEQYF. The V gene is TRBV30, the J gene TRBJ2-7; a possible D gene is TRBD2 (6 bases). The germline CDR1 and CDR2 sequences are GTSNPN and SVGIG (reference sequence). Trimming took off 0 bases at V and 7 bases at J, with 10 bases between the two ends. CDR3 length: 12 residues.

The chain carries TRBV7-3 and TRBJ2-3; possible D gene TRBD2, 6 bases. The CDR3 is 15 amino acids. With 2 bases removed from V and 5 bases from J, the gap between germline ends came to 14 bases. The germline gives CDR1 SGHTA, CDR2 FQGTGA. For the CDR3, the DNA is TGTGCCAGCAGCTTAGGACGGGAGAGGGTAGATACGCAGTATTTT. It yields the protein CASSLGRERVDTQYF.

The DNA for the CDR3 is TGTGCCAGCAGGACCGGGACAGAACAATACGAGCAGTACTTC. Translation gives CASRTGTEQYEQYF. The chain links TRBV11-1 to TRBJ2-7; 7 bases are a match to TRBD1. The J segment lost 4 bases and the V segment lost 6 bases, leaving 9 bases of the junction unmatched. Per the germline V gene, CDR1 is SGHAT and CDR2 is FQDESV (reference sequence). The CDR3 loop spans 14 amino acids.

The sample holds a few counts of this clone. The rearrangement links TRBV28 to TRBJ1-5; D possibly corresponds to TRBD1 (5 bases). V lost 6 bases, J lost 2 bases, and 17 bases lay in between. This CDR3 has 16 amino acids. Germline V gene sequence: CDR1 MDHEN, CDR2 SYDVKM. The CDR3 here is CASSLLVGGGNQPQHF. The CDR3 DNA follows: TGTGCCAGCAGCCTCCTCGTAGGAGGGGGCAATCAGCCCCAGCATTTT.

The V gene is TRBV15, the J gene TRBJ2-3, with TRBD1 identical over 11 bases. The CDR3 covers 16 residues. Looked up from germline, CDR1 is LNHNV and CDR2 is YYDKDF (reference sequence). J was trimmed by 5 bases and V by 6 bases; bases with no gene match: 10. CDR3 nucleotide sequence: TGTGCCACCAGTAACCGGCGGACAGGGGGCGAAGATACGCAGTATTTT. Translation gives CATSNRRTGGEDTQYF.

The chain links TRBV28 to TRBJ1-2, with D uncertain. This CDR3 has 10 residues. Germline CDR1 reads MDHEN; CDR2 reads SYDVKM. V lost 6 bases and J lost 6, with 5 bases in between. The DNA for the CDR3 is TGTGCCAGCAGATCGGATGGCTACACCTTC. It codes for CASRSDGYTF.

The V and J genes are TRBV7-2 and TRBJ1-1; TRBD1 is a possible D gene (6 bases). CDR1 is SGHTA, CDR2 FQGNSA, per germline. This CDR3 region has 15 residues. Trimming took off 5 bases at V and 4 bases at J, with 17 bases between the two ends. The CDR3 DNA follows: TGTGCCAGCAGCCCCCGGCAGGGGCCGGGCACTGAAGCTTTCTTT. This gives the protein CASSPRQGPGTEAFF.

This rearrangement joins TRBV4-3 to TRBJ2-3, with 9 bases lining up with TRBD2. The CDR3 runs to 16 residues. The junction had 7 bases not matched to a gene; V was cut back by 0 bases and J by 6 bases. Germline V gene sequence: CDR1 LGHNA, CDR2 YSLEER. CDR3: CASSQDWGLAADTQYF. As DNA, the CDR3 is TGCGCCAGCAGCCAAGATTGGGGACTAGCCGCCGATACGCAGTATTTT.

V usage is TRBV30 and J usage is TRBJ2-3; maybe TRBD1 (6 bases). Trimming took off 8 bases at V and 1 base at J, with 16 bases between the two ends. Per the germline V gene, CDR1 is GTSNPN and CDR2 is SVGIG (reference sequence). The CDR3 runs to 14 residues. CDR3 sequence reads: CAEGQGSGTDTQYF. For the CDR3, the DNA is TGTGCCGAGGGGCAGGGGTCTGGCACAGATACGCAGTATTTT.

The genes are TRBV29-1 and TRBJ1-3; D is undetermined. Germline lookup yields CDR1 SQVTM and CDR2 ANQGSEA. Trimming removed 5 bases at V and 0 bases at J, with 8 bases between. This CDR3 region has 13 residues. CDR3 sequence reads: CSVPDYSGNTIYF. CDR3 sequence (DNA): TGCAGCGTTCCCGACTACTCTGGAAACACCATATATTTT.

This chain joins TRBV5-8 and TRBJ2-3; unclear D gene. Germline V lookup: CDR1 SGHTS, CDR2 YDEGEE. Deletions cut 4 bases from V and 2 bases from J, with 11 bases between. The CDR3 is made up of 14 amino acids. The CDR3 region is CASSPTYSTDTQYF. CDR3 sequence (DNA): TGTGCCAGCAGCCCAACTTATTCCACAGATACGCAGTATTTT.

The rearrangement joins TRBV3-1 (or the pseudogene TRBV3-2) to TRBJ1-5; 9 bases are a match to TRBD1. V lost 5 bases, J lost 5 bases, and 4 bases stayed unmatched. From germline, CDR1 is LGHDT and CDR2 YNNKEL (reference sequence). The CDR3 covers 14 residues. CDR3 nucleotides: TGTGCCAGCAGCTACAGGACAGGGGATCAGCCCCAGCATTTT. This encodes CASSYRTGDQPQHF.

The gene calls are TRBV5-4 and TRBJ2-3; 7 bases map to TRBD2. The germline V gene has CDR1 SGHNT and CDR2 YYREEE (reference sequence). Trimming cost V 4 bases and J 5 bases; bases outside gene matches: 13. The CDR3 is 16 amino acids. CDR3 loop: CASSTGALREQDTQYF. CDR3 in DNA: TGTGCCAGCAGCACTGGGGCGTTGCGGGAGCAAGATACGCAGTATTTT.

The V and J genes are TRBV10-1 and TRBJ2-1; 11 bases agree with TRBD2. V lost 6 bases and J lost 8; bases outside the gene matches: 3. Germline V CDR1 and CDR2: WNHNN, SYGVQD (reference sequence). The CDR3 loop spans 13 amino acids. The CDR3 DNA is TGCGCCAGCAGGGCGGGACTAGCGGATGAGCAGTTCTTC. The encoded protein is CASRAGLADEQFF.

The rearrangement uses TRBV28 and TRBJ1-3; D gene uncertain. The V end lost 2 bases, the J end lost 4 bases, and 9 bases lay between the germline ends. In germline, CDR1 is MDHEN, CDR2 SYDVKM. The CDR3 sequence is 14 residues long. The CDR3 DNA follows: TGTGCCAGCAGTTTAGTTGCGGGCGGAAACACCATATATTTT. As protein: CASSLVAGGNTIYF.

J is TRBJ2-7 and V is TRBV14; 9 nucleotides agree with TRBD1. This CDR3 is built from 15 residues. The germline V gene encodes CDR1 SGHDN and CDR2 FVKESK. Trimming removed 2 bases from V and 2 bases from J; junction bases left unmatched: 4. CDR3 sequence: CASSQHRDRAYEQYF. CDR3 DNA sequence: TGTGCCAGCAGCCAACACCGGGACAGGGCCTACGAGCAGTACTTC.

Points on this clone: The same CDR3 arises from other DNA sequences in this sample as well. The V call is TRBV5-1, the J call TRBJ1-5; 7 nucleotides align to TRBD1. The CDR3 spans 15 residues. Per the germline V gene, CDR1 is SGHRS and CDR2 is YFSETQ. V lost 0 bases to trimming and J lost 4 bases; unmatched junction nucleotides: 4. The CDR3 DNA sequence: TGCGCCAGCAGCTTGGGGCAGGGGGGAAATCAGCCCCAGCATTTT. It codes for CASSLGQGGNQPQHF.

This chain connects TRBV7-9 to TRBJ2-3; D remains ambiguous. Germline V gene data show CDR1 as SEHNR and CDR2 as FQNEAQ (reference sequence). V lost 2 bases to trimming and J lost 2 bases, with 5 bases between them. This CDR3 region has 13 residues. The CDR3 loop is CASSLTATDTQYF. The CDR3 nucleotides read TGTGCCAGCAGCTTAACTGCCACAGATACGCAGTATTTT.

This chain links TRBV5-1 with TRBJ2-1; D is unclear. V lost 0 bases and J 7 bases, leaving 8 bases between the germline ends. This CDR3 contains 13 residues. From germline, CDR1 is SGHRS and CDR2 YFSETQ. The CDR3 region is CASSLVSRNEQFF. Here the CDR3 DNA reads TGCGCCAGCAGCTTGGTTTCGCGAAATGAGCAGTTCTTC.

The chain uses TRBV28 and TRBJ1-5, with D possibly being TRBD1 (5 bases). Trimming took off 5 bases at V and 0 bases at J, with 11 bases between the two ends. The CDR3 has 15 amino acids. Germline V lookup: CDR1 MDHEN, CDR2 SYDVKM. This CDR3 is CASSPYRYSNQPQHF. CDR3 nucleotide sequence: TGTGCCAGCAGTCCATACAGGTATAGCAATCAGCCCCAGCATTTT.

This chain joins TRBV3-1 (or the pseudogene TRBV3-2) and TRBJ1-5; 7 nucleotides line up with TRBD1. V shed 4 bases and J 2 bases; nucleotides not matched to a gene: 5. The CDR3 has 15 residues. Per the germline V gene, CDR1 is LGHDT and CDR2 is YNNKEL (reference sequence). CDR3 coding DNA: TGTGCCAGCAGCCCGGGTCAGGGGGGCAATCAGCCCCAGCATTTT. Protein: CASSPGQGGNQPQHF.

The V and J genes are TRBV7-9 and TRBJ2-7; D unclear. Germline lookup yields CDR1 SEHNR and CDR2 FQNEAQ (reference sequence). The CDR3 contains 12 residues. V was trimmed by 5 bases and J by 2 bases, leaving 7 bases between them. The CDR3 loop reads CASSPYTYEQYF. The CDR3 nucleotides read TGTGCCAGCAGCCCGTACACCTACGAGCAGTACTTC.

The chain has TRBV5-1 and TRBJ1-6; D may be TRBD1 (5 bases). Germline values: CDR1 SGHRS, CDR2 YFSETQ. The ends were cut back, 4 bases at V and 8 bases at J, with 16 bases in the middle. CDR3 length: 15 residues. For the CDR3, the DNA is TGCGCCAGCAGCCTTCGGGGGGTAGCTGATTCACCCCTCCACTTT. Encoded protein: CASSLRGVADSPLHF.